This T cell receptor beta chain is from a study of sequential checkpoint blockade in melanoma (dated by TCRdb to 2018 to 2020). Study-level background: Using 1:1 randomization, the trial assigned patients either to first-line nivolumab followed by ipilimumab (arm A) or to ipilimumab followed by nivolumab (arm B). Maintenance nivolumab came after both trial sequences. Broader findings and caveats from the paper: The model for predicting response that combines TCR metrics with mutation burden needs to be validated in larger, independent patient cohorts.

Including cysteine and phenylalanine, the CDR3 has 17 amino acids. The retained sequence is limited to the CDR3, 51 bases, with the frame set at the first base. CDR1 and CDR2 were assigned from the germline V gene (reference sequence) as MNHEY and SMNVEV. V drops 3 bases and J drops 8 bases, leaving 23 bases in between. The label giving this sample's treatment or condition can be read as: randomized to nivolumab then ipilimumab (arm A) or the reverse (arm B). Prior DNA-damaging chemotherapy had not been received by any trial patient. Thawed PBMCs were sorted on a FACS Aria II flow cytometer to isolate live CD3+CD8+ cells negative for CD19 and CD56. Samples were obtained from patients with melanoma enrolled in CheckMate 064, a randomized, open-label phase II trial of sequential checkpoint blockade. Peripheral blood mononuclear cells were obtained through leukapheresis, purified using Ficoll-Paque, and frozen in human serum containing approximately 10% DMSO. Immediately after sorting, the purity of sorted blood CD3+CD8+ cells was verified to be >95%, after which DNA was extracted.

Comments on this clone: It lacks a known antigen. The record has no base qualities; no much larger clone is one base away.

The immunoSEQ Assay was used to immunosequence TCRbeta CDR3 regions from genomic DNA. Before high-throughput sequencing, the genomic DNA was amplified using bias-controlled multiplex PCR. The authors' analysis ran thus. To quantify the absolute abundance of each unique TCRbeta CDR3 region, the sequences were collapsed and filtered. Clonality, defined as 1 minus Pielou's evenness, was calculated using only productive rearrangements. Clones with significantly greater frequencies in on-treatment versus baseline samples were identified using a previously published method. Here the immuneACCESS table is served through TCRdb, limited to in-frame sequences with V and J called. Missing clones are a known gap in these copies; in checked studies unresolved V genes cover under half, and the rest lacks a known reason. The DNA gave D and trimming, while V, J and clone size come from that table. Present in this sample are tens of thousands of clones, around nine tenths of which were seen just once. The top ten hold around an eighth of the sample.

The chain is made from TRBV27 and TRBJ2-1, and the D gene may be TRBD2, 5 bases matching. The sequence was obtained from a human donor with melanoma. Sequenced material: CD8+ T cells sorted from blood (inferred from file names), taken from a patient given nivolumab and ipilimumab in sequence. The DNA reads TGTGCCAGCAGTTTTGGGGTTGGGGAGTACCGGATCCATGAGCAGTTCTTC. It codes for CASSFGVGEYRIHEQFF.